The clone carrying this TCR beta chain was seen many times. What it binds is unknown. This entry is derived from a study of HIV-infected patients and healthy controls. Whole-study results and caveats: During therapy, HIV-associated CDR3s fell significantly in frequency, while CMV-associated CDR3s did not change significantly.

All unsorted peripheral T cells were captured because whole blood was used without fractionation. Reverse transcription used 450 to 550 ng RNA and constant-region primers for alpha and beta. Alpha and beta chain libraries were made separately by chain-specific third strand synthesis with multiplexing indices. TCRdb used MiXCR to reprocess the 5' RACE reads, holding one entry per CDR3 protein. The table has tens of thousands of distinct CDR3 sequences, roughly 7.9% seen once. This CDR3 contains 15 residues. Germline V gene sequence: CDR1 MNHNS, CDR2 SASEGT. V trimming: 6 bases; J trimming: 4 bases; junction bases outside the gene matches: 9.

This TCR derives from an adult in good health. J is TRBJ1-5 and V is TRBV6-1; 7 bases fit TRBD1. Sequenced sample: blood. The CDR3 DNA follows: TGTGCCAGCAGAGAGGGACAGAGGAATAATCAGCCCCAGCATTTT. As protein: CASREGQRNNQPQHF.